Each of the 16 T cell receptor beta chains below was sequenced from the same sample in a study of blood T cell repertoires in COVID-19. Clones were sequenced by immunoSEQ multiplex PCR, and TCRdb holds only the in-frame ones, with some missing. The table has over 55,000 clones, over 65% seen once; the top ten hold about 40%. What was sequenced was peripheral blood. Receptors were obtained from a woman aged 70-85 years with acute or convalescent COVID-19.

This clone occurred a few times. The chain joins TRBV18 to TRBJ1-1; 9 bases align to TRBD1. The length of the CDR3 is 14 residues. Germline V gene sequence: CDR1 KGHSH, CDR2 LQKENI. V shed 1 base, J shed 6 bases, and the junction held 3 bases outside the gene matches. The CDR3 here is CASSPRQGGSEAFF. As DNA, the CDR3 is TGTGCCAGCTCACCACGACAGGGGGGGTCTGAAGCTTTCTTT.

CDR3 loop: CASSFGVTEAFF. The DNA for the CDR3 is TGTGCCAGCAGCTTCGGGGTCACTGAAGCTTTCTTT. The chain joins TRBV7-9 to TRBJ1-1; no definite D call. From germline, CDR1 is SEHNR and CDR2 FQNEAQ (reference sequence). This CDR3 spans 12 amino acids. V shed 3 bases and J shed 4 bases, with 6 bases lying between them.

The J gene is TRBJ1-2, the V gene TRBV20-1; 7 nucleotides match TRBD1. Germline V CDR1 and CDR2: DFQATT, SNEGSKA (reference sequence). This CDR3 comprises 16 residues. Losses at the gene ends were 3 bases for V and 2 bases for J; bases not matched to a gene: 12. The CDR3 bases are TGCAGTGCTAGTGTGGCAGGGGGTAAATCGAACTATGGCTACACCTTC. Its protein product is CSASVAGGKSNYGYTF.

The V call is TRBV21-1, the J call TRBJ2-1; the table's D call TRBD2 went unverified against the DNA. TRBV21-1 is labeled a pseudogene. This CDR3 has 15 amino acids. This CDR3 reads CASSKRLAALGEQFF. The CDR3 DNA follows: TGTGCCAGCAGCAAAAGGCTAGCGGCCCTTGGGGAGCAGTTCTTC.

The rearrangement uses TRBV5-1 and TRBJ2-5; weak D call: TRBD1 (6 bases). V was shortened by 1 base and J by 1 base, with 11 bases between the two germline ends. CDR1 is SGHRS and CDR2 is YFSETQ in the germline V gene. The CDR3 covers 15 residues. CDR3 in DNA: TGCGCCAGCAGCTTGCAACGCAGGGGCCAAGAGACCCAGTACTTC. It specifies CASSLQRRGQETQYF.

The chain combines TRBV19 with TRBJ2-1, with 16 nucleotides matching TRBD2. After removal of 5 bases from V and 7 bases from J, the junction contained 14 bases not matched to a gene. This CDR3 has 19 amino acids. CDR1 LNHDA and CDR2 SQIVND come from the germline V gene (reference sequence). CDR3 DNA: TGTGCCAGTAGTCTCCGGGGACTAGCGGGAGGGCCTAGGGATAATGAGCAGTTCTTC. Translation: CASSLRGLAGGPRDNEQFF.

This rearrangement joins TRBV6-2 or TRBV6-3 to TRBJ1-1, with 7 bases lining up with TRBD1. V lost 5 bases and J lost 3; bases outside the gene matches: 18. CDR3 length: 18 amino acids. Germline V lookup: CDR1 MNHEY, CDR2 SVGEGT. This chain's CDR3 is CASSTPGTARVEDTEAFF. In nucleotides, the CDR3 is TGTGCCAGCAGTACGCCCGGGACAGCCCGCGTTGAGGACACTGAAGCTTTCTTT.

The chain carries TRBV19 and TRBJ2-3, with 9 positions matching TRBD1. Germline CDR1 LNHDA, CDR2 SQIVND (reference sequence). V lost 6 bases to trimming and J lost 2 bases; unmatched junction nucleotides: 12. The CDR3 has 17 residues. The CDR3 region has the DNA TGTGCCAGTAGCATTACTGGGACAGGGCCCTACACAGATACGCAGTATTTT. It encodes CASSITGTGPYTDTQYF.

The V and J genes are TRBV18 and TRBJ1-2; no reliable D call. CDR3 size: 13 residues. Trimming took 2 bases from V and 0 from J, leaving 4 bases between them. The germline gives CDR1 KGHSH, CDR2 LQKENI. The CDR3 coding sequence is TGTGCCAGCTCACCAGGAGCTAACTATGGCTACACCTTC. This gives the protein CASSPGANYGYTF.

The V gene is TRBV27, the J gene TRBJ2-7, with D perhaps TRBD2 (5 bases). Trimming shortened V by 6 bases and J by 0 bases, and 9 bases separated the two germline ends. The germline CDR1 and CDR2 sequences are MNHEY and SMNVEV (reference sequence). The CDR3 is made up of 13 amino acids. Here the CDR3 reads CASRRTRSYEQYF. The CDR3 region has the DNA TGTGCCAGCAGGAGGACTCGCTCCTACGAGCAGTACTTC.

V and J are TRBV27 and TRBJ1-4; a possible D gene is TRBD1 (5 bases). Trimming took off 5 bases at V and 8 bases at J, with 21 bases between the two ends. The CDR3 is made up of 16 amino acids. Germline CDR1 and CDR2: MNHEY and SMNVEV (reference sequence). The CDR3 nucleotides are TGTGCCAGCAGTCTCCTGAGGGGACGGGGGGTGGAAAAACTGTTTTTT. Encoded protein: CASSLLRGRGVEKLFF.

The V gene is TRBV5-4, the J gene TRBJ2-4; D is ambiguous. There are 17 residues in the CDR3. Trimming took 3 bases from V and 1 from J, leaving 17 bases between them. Germline V gene sequence: CDR1 SGHNT, CDR2 YYREEE (reference sequence). The CDR3 protein is CASSSPRPDSAKNIQYF. CDR3 nucleotides: TGTGCCAGCAGCTCCCCCCGCCCCGACTCGGCCAAAAACATTCAGTACTTC.

This clone was counted only a few times. The germline gene is not matched at one end of the junction; a read error may be the cause. The CDR3 spells CASTLSRGLGSSTDTQYF. CDR3 DNA sequence: TGTGCCAGCACTTTATCCCGCGGACTAGGGTCCAGCACAGATACGCAGTATTTT. The chain recombines TRBV28 with TRBJ2-3, with TRBD2 matching over 7 bases. Looked up from germline, CDR1 is MDHEN and CDR2 is SYDVKM. The CDR3 runs 18 residues.

A word on this clone: This same CDR3 is encoded by further DNA sequences in the sample. The J gene is TRBJ2-7, the V gene TRBV6-5, with no clear D. The CDR3 has 12 amino acids. Trimming cost V 7 bases and J 5 bases, with 12 bases left between them. Germline CDR1 reads MNHEY; CDR2 reads SVGAGI. CDR3: CASIGRPHEQYF. Written as DNA, the CDR3 is TGTGCCAGCATTGGCAGGCCCCACGAGCAGTACTTC.

The chain joins TRBV7-9 to TRBJ2-5; TRBD2 agrees at 13 bases. The CDR3 length is 19 residues. The V gene end was trimmed by 4 bases and the J gene end by 0 bases; junction bases not matched to a gene: 11. Germline CDR1 and CDR2: SEHNR and FQNEAQ (reference sequence). DNA of the CDR3: TGTGCCAGCAGCTCAAGTCCCGGGACTAGCGGGGTTTACCAAGAGACCCAGTACTTC. Protein product: CASSSSPGTSGVYQETQYF.

The J gene is TRBJ1-3, the V gene TRBV6-1, with a possible D match to TRBD1 (5 bases). Germline CDR1 is MNHNS and CDR2 is SASEGT. This CDR3 has 15 amino acids. The V and J ends lost 0 bases and 2 bases respectively, with 8 bases between them. The CDR3 spells CASSEAGRAGNTIYF. For the CDR3, the DNA is TGTGCCAGCAGTGAAGCGGGCAGGGCTGGAAACACCATATATTTT.